What follows are 10 T cell receptor beta chains derived from one specimen sequenced in a study of CD8+ T cells in alopecia areata. Once RNA had been extracted, it was reverse transcribed into cDNA to act as the sequencing template. Some clones are missing from TCRdb's copy, which holds only in-frame ones; the method was immunoSEQ multiplex PCR. The table records more than 130,000 clones, around 82% of them present only once. Indicated treatment: oral pan-JAK inhibitor, 5-10 mg twice daily. The sample here was CD8+ T cells sorted from blood, taken at week 4, from a patient treated with tofacitinib. The receptor source for this set is a human donor with alopecia areata.

This clone was seen a handful of times. This chain links TRBV7-9 with TRBJ2-7; tentatively, D is TRBD1 (5 bases). With 1 base removed from V and 9 bases from J, the gap between germline ends came to 19 bases. This CDR3 spans 15 amino acids. Germline V CDR1 and CDR2: SEHNR, FQNEAQ (reference sequence). CDR3 protein: CASSLVSTGGSGQYF. Written as DNA, the CDR3 is TGTGCCAGCAGCTTAGTTTCCACAGGCGGCTCTGGGCAGTACTTC.

This clone was seen a single time. This chain connects TRBV23-1 to TRBJ2-2; TRBD1 matches 7 bases. TRBV23-1 is reported as an ORF; its role is uncertain. The CDR3 runs to 17 residues. Trimming at V came to 0 bases and at J to 6 bases, leaving 10 bases not matched to a gene. CDR3 amino acids: CASSQSRRQGTAGELFF. The CDR3 DNA reads as TGCGCCAGCAGTCAATCTCGGCGACAGGGAACCGCCGGGGAGCTGTTTTTT.

DNA of the CDR3: TGTGCCAGCAGCTCCACGAGGGCAAATCAGCCCCAGCATTTT. Amino acid sequence: CASSSTRANQPQHF. The chain joins TRBV7-2 to TRBJ1-5, with D unclear. CDR1 and CDR2 (germline): SGHTA, FQGNSA. This CDR3 has 14 amino acids. V dropped 4 bases and J dropped 4 bases, with 11 bases sitting between them.

This chain connects TRBV7-9 to TRBJ1-3; 7 bases are shared with TRBD1. The CDR3 runs to 16 residues. Losses at the gene ends were 5 bases for V and 2 bases for J; bases not matched to a gene: 9. The germline gives CDR1 SEHNR, CDR2 FQNEAQ (reference sequence). The chain's CDR3 is CASSPTGHSPGNTIYF. The CDR3 DNA follows: TGTGCCAGCAGCCCGACAGGGCACAGTCCTGGAAACACCATATATTTT.

The J gene is TRBJ1-1, the V gene TRBV6-5, with 8 bases aligning to TRBD1. V was pared by 2 bases and J by 1 base, with 0 bases of the junction left unmatched. Germline-derived CDR1 and CDR2 are MNHEY and SVGAGI. The CDR3 runs 14 residues. The CDR3 here is CASSYGTGNTEAFF. The CDR3 DNA is TGTGCCAGCAGTTACGGGACAGGGAACACTGAAGCTTTCTTT.

This chain links TRBV10-3 with TRBJ2-3, with 7 bases fitting TRBD2. The CDR3 runs to 14 residues. From germline, CDR1 is ENHRY and CDR2 SYGVKD. V was pared by 7 bases and J by 0 bases, with 4 bases of the junction left unmatched. The CDR3 here is CAITERGSTDTQYF. The CDR3 DNA sequence: TGTGCCATCACGGAGCGGGGCAGCACAGATACGCAGTATTTT.

This chain uses TRBV15 with TRBJ2-3, with D hard to call. This CDR3 region has 14 residues. Germline CDR1 reads LNHNV; CDR2 reads YYDKDF (reference sequence). V lost 1 base, J lost 3 bases, and 8 bases lay in between. The CDR3 DNA sequence: TGTGCCACCAGCAGAGGAAAAGGAACAGATACGCAGTATTTT. It encodes CATSRGKGTDTQYF. The complete variable domain, with remaining parts taken from reference TRBV15 and TRBJ2-3, reads DAMVIQNPRYQVTQFGKPVTLSCSQTLNHNVMYWYQQKSSQAPKLLFHYYDKDFNNEADTPDNFQSRRPNTSFCFLDIRSPGLGDTAMYLCATSRGKGTDTQYFGPGTRLTVL.

This clone has only a few counts. The chain carries TRBV7-9 and TRBJ2-3; D is possibly TRBD1 (5 bases). Germline CDR1 reads SEHNR; CDR2 reads FQNEAQ (reference sequence). The CDR3 extends over 15 amino acids. V shed 1 base and J shed 2 bases, with 10 bases lying between them. CDR3 protein: CASSLDYRSTDTQYF. The CDR3 bases are TGTGCCAGCAGCTTAGATTACAGGTCCACAGATACGCAGTATTTT.

V and J are TRBV30 and TRBJ2-5; TRBD1 aligns across 8 bases. Per the germline V gene, CDR1 is GTSNPN and CDR2 is SVGIG (reference sequence). The CDR3 runs 15 residues. Trimming took 0 bases from V and 5 from J; bases not matched to a gene: 8. As DNA, the CDR3 is TGTGCCTGGAGTGTAGGTCAGGGGGCTTGGGAGACCCAGTACTTC. It encodes CAWSVGQGAWETQYF.

V gene TRBV7-9 combines with J gene TRBJ2-5; the D call may be TRBD1 or TRBD2 (5 bases each). CDR3 size: 17 residues. CDR1 is SEHNR and CDR2 is FQNEAQ in the germline V gene (reference sequence). V was pared by 1 base and J by 0 bases, with 15 bases between. This CDR3 is CASSLEERGEYQETQYF. The CDR3 region has the DNA TGTGCCAGCAGCTTAGAGGAAAGGGGAGAATACCAAGAGACCCAGTACTTC. Together with reference TRBV7-9 and TRBJ2-5, the CDR3 gives the full variable domain: DTGVSQNPRHKITKRGQNVTFRCDPISEHNRLYWYRQTLGQGPEFLTYFQNEAQLEKSRLLSDRFSAERPKGSFSTLEIQRTEQGDSAMYLCASSLEERGEYQETQYFGPGTRLLVL.